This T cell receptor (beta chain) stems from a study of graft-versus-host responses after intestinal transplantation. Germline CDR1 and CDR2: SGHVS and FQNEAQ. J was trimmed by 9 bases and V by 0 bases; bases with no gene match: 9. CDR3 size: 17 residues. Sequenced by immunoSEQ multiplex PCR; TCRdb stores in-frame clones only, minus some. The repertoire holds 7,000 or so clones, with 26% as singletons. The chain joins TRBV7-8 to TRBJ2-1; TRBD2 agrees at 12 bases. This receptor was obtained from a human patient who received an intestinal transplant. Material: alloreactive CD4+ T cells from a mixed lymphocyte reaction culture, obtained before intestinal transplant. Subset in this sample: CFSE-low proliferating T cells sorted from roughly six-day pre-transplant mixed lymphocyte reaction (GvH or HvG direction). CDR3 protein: CASSLARLAGVSGEQFF. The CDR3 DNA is TGTGCCAGCAGCTTAGCGAGACTAGCGGGAGTGTCCGGTGAGCAGTTCTTC. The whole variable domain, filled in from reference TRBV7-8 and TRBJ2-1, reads GAGVSQSPRYKVAKRGQDVALRCDPISGHVSLFWYQQALGQGPEFLTYFQNEAQLDKSGLPSDRFFAERPEGSVSTLKIQRTQQEDSAVYLCASSLARLAGVSGEQFFGPGTRLTVL.